The clone carrying this T cell receptor beta chain occurred many times. Molecular barcoded adaptors covering alpha/delta and beta/gamma chains were used on around 400 ng RNA. TCRdb reprocessed the reads via MiXCR and lists one record per CDR3 protein. The sample shows over 40,000 distinct CDR3 sequences, more than 10% of them seen only once. The CDR3 extends over 17 amino acids. Germline trimming cut 0 bases from V and 3 bases from J; bases unmatched to any gene: 4. Per the germline V gene, CDR1 is KGHDR and CDR2 is SFDVKD. This specimen comes from a study of read filtering for tumor transcriptome and immune sequencing. Background on the study: Revised staging placed eight or nine patients in R-ISS I, 15 to 20 in II, about seven in III.

Sample: a population of CD138-negative cells sorted from bone marrow. The receptor comes from a donor at least 40 years old with multiple myeloma. The V call is TRBV24-1, the J call TRBJ2-2; 9 bases map to TRBD1. This chain's CDR3 is CATSDLNRGLDTGELFF. The CDR3 DNA reads TGTGCCACCAGTGATTTGAACAGGGGGCTTGACACCGGGGAGCTGTTTTTT.